One sample yielded the 13 T cell receptor beta chains listed below, sequenced in a study of blood T cell repertoires in COVID-19. The repertoire was sequenced with immunoSEQ multiplex PCR; TCRdb's copy has only in-frame clones and lacks some. The sample has 95,000 to 150,000 clones; over 75% are singletons. Sequenced sample: peripheral blood. These receptors were obtained from a woman in her seventies with acute or convalescent COVID-19.

The gene calls are TRBV5-6 and TRBJ2-1; 7 bases are a match to TRBD1. This CDR3 has 13 residues. With V trimmed by 4 bases and J by 6 bases, 4 bases remained unmatched. CDR1 and CDR2 from the germline V gene are SGHDT and YYEEEE. CDR3 nucleotides: TGTGCCAGCAGCCTGGACAGGCTCAATGAGCAGTTCTTC. Protein sequence: CASSLDRLNEQFF.

The rearrangement links TRBV19 to TRBJ1-5, with 8 bases fitting TRBD1. J was trimmed by 5 bases and V by 3 bases; bases with no gene match: 9. Germline CDR1 reads LNHDA; CDR2 reads SQIVND (reference sequence). The CDR3 consists of 16 residues. CDR3 bases: TGTGCCAGTAGTATCGAAGGACAGGGTCGTCATCAGCCCCAGCATTTT. It specifies CASSIEGQGRHQPQHF.

This sequence joins TRBV4-2 and TRBJ2-7; the D gene is possibly TRBD1 (6 bases). The CDR3 is 15 residues long. Per the germline V gene, CDR1 is LGHNA and CDR2 is YNFKEQ. Trimming left V 1 base short and J 5 bases short, with 15 bases between. CDR3 loop: CASSQVALQGHEQYF. CDR3 DNA sequence: TGTGCCAGCAGCCAAGTAGCCTTACAGGGCCACGAGCAGTACTTC.

The DNA for the CDR3 is TGTGCCACCAGCAGGTATAGGGGGGGGGCCACAGATACGCAGTATTTT. This translates into CATSRYRGGATDTQYF. The chain has TRBV15 and TRBJ2-3, with D possibly TRBD2 on 7 matching bases. The CDR3 has 16 amino acids. CDR1 is LNHNV, CDR2 YYDKDF, per germline (reference sequence). Trimming cost V 3 bases and J 2 bases, with 15 bases left between them.

This clone appeared once. The chain combines TRBV14 with TRBJ2-5; 8 positions match TRBD2. Germline assignment: CDR1 SGHDN and CDR2 FVKESK. V gave up 4 bases and J gave up 2 bases; unmatched junction bases: 6. This CDR3 spans 15 amino acids. The DNA for the CDR3 is TGTGCCAGCAGCCTAGCGGGACTAGAACAAGAGACCCAGTACTTC. This sequence encodes CASSLAGLEQETQYF.

This clone appeared a few times. The chain carries TRBV11-2 and TRBJ1-2; D remains unclear. V was shortened by 1 base and J by 2 bases, with 11 bases between the two germline ends. Germline V lookup: CDR1 SGHAT, CDR2 FQNNGV. CDR3 size: 15 residues. CDR3 sequence: CASSLVADSNYGYTF. The CDR3 DNA reads TGTGCCAGCAGCTTAGTCGCAGATTCCAACTATGGCTACACCTTC.

With regard to this clone: Mismatch with germline at one junction end may stem from a read error. V gene TRBV6-4 combines with J gene TRBJ1-6; D remains unclear. Germline-derived CDR1 and CDR2 are MRHNA and SNTAGT. This CDR3 region has 14 residues. The CDR3 spells CASSPDIHNSPLHF. The CDR3 DNA follows: TGTGCCAGCAGCCCAGACATACACAATTCTCCCCTCCACTTT.

This clone was seen only a few times. The chain is built from TRBV7-9 and TRBJ1-4; unclear D gene. Trimming removed 5 bases at V and 5 bases at J, with 15 bases between. The germline gives CDR1 SEHNR, CDR2 FQNEAQ (reference sequence). This CDR3 region has 15 residues. CDR3 DNA sequence: TGTGCCAGCAGCCCGCGTTCCGGGGTCAATGAAAAACTGTTTTTT. Protein product: CASSPRSGVNEKLFF. The variable domain in full, with the rest retrieved from reference TRBV7-9 and TRBJ1-4, is DTGVSQNPRHKITKRGQNVTFRCDPISEHNRLYWYRQTLGQGPEFLTYFQNEAQLEKSRLLSDRFSAERPKGSFSTLEIQRTEQGDSAMYLCASSPRSGVNEKLFFGSGTQLSVL.

The chain combines TRBV4-3 with TRBJ1-4; TRBD1 matches at 7 bases. With 4 bases clipped from V and 8 bases from J, the junction kept 4 bases outside the gene matches. CDR1 LGHNA and CDR2 YSLEER come from the germline V gene. This CDR3 has 13 residues. CDR3 bases: TGCGCCAGCAGCCCCAACAGGGGCGAAAAACTGTTTTTT. This codes for CASSPNRGEKLFF.

CDR3 in amino acids: CASSKGQGPDTEAFF. For the CDR3, the DNA is TGTGCCAGCAGCAAGGGACAGGGGCCAGACACTGAAGCTTTCTTT. The chain recombines TRBV5-4 with TRBJ1-1; 10 nucleotides agree with TRBD1. The CDR3 contains 15 residues. Germline lookup yields CDR1 SGHNT and CDR2 YYREEE (reference sequence). V lost 4 bases and J lost 3; bases outside the gene matches: 6.

V usage is TRBV3-1 (or the pseudogene TRBV3-2) and J usage is TRBJ1-2; D ambiguous. Germline V CDR1 and CDR2: LGHDT, YNNKEL (reference sequence). V lost 4 bases and J lost 1, with 19 bases in between. This CDR3 contains 17 residues. The DNA of the CDR3 is TGTGCCAGCAGCCCGGGAGGAGGGCAAAAAAATAACTATGGCTACACCTTC. This encodes CASSPGGGQKNNYGYTF.

The chain recombines TRBV7-2 with TRBJ1-2; 7 bases map to TRBD1. Trimming cost V 1 base and J 5 bases; bases outside gene matches: 4. Germline V gene sequence: CDR1 SGHTA, CDR2 FQGNSA. The CDR3 covers 14 residues. The CDR3 DNA is TGTGCCAGCAGCTTAGGAGGGGGCGGTTATGGCTACACCTTC. This translates into CASSLGGGGYGYTF.

Only one count was recorded for this clone. The chain links TRBV5-8 to TRBJ2-5, with 11 bases fitting TRBD2. Losses at the gene ends were 1 base for V and 13 bases for J; bases not matched to a gene: 12. Per germline, CDR1 SGHTS and CDR2 YDEGEE. The length of the CDR3 is 15 residues. The CDR3 DNA reads TGTGCCAGCAGCTTGCGGGCTAGCGGGGGGCCGGAACCGTACTTC. Translated: CASSLRASGGPEPYF. The full variable domain, with the rest looked up from reference TRBV5-8 and TRBJ2-5, is EAGVTQSPTHLIKTRGQQATLRCSPISGHTSVYWYQQALGLGLQFLLWYDEGEERNRGNFPPRFSGRQFPNYSSELNVNALELEDSALYLCASSLRASGGPEPYFGPGTRLLVL.